The 17 T cell receptor beta chains listed next were all sequenced from one sample in a study of T-cell reconstitution after alpha-beta-depleted transplantation in children. Unique molecular identifiers were used in preparing the TCRbeta library. Each CDR3 protein is one row after TCRdb ran MiXCR on the PCR reads. The repertoire holds about 340,000 distinct CDR3 sequences, with 10% as singletons. Here the sequenced sample was PBMCs from the stem cell graft donor, taken from the stem cell graft. These receptors all stem from a human donor who donated a stem cell graft to a child with acute lymphoblastic leukemia.

This clonotype was observed a few times. The rearrangement uses TRBV28 and TRBJ2-2, with D tentatively TRBD1 (7 bases). The V end lost 8 bases, the J end lost 5 bases, and 18 bases lay between the germline ends. The germline gives CDR1 MDHEN, CDR2 SYDVKM. This CDR3 is 15 amino acids long. CDR3 sequence (DNA): TGTGCCAGCGCCCTTCCAGGGGGAGGAACCGGGGAGCTGTTTTTT. Encoded protein: CASALPGGGTGELFF.

V is TRBV6-6 and J is TRBJ2-5; the match to TRBD1 covers 9 bases. In germline, CDR1 is MNHNY, CDR2 SVGAGI (reference sequence). The CDR3 runs to 13 residues. With V trimmed by 11 bases and J by 4 bases, 8 bases remained unmatched. Here the CDR3 DNA reads TGTGCCGGAGGGGGACAGGGAGGAGAGACCCAGTACTTC. This translates into CAGGGQGGETQYF.

The chain has TRBV6-5 and TRBJ2-3; 8 positions agree with TRBD1. The CDR3 spans 15 residues. From germline, CDR1 is MNHEY and CDR2 SVGAGI. Trimming cost V 2 bases and J 1 base; bases outside gene matches: 2. CDR3 loop: CASSYATGGTDTQYF. In DNA, the CDR3 is TGTGCCAGCAGTTACGCGACAGGGGGCACAGATACGCAGTATTTT.

The rearrangement uses TRBV11-1 and TRBJ2-1; 14 positions match TRBD2. CDR1 and CDR2 (germline): SGHAT, FQDESV (reference sequence). The CDR3 covers 18 residues. V lost 4 bases to trimming and J lost 2 bases; unmatched junction nucleotides: 7. The CDR3 DNA follows: TGTGCCAGCAGCTCTCCCAAGGGACTAGCGGGAGCCTACAATGAGCAGTTCTTC. It encodes CASSSPKGLAGAYNEQFF.

The chain links TRBV3-1 to TRBJ2-7; the D gene is possibly TRBD2 (6 bases). V gave up 5 bases and J gave up 2 bases, with 13 bases separating them. Germline V lookup: CDR1 LGHDT, CDR2 YNNKEL (reference sequence). The length of the CDR3 is 14 residues. CDR3 sequence: CASSKVRDAYEQYF. CDR3 DNA: TGTGCCAGCAGCAAAGTGCGGGACGCCTACGAGCAGTACTTC.

The chain employs TRBV7-3 and TRBJ1-1; 8 nucleotides agree with TRBD1. Trimming cost V 3 bases and J 6 bases; bases outside gene matches: 3. Germline V gene lookup returns CDR1 SGHTA and CDR2 FQGTGA. The CDR3 has 13 residues. CDR3 DNA sequence: TGTGCCAGCAGCTTCGACAGGGGTGCTGAAGCTTTCTTT. Residues: CASSFDRGAEAFF.

The chain uses TRBV7-2 and TRBJ2-1, with D unclear. In germline, CDR1 is SGHTA, CDR2 FQGNSA. V lost 5 bases, J lost 2 bases, and 16 bases lay in between. The CDR3 spans 16 residues. Here the CDR3 reads CASSADTVGPYNEQFF. CDR3 sequence (DNA): TGTGCCAGCAGCGCAGACACGGTTGGGCCCTACAATGAGCAGTTCTTC.

This clonotype was picked up many times. CDR3 coding DNA: TGCGCCAGCAGCCTAGTGGCCGGGGAGACCCAGTACTTC. This codes for CASSLVAGETQYF. The rearrangement joins TRBV4-1 to TRBJ2-5; D ambiguous. The germline V gene encodes CDR1 MGHRA and CDR2 YSYEKL. Trimming took 4 bases from V and 5 from J, leaving 11 bases between them. The CDR3 sequence is 13 residues long.

This clonotype was recorded a few times. The chain employs TRBV29-1 and TRBJ2-1; 9 bases fit TRBD2. Germline trimming cut 5 bases from V and 8 bases from J; bases unmatched to any gene: 7. This CDR3 has 13 residues. CDR1 and CDR2 (germline): SQVTM, ANQGSEA. In nucleotides, the CDR3 is TGCAGCGTTAATCCAAGCGGGAGGTATGAGCAGTTCTTC. It translates to CSVNPSGRYEQFF.

This clonotype was seen repeatedly, ten times or more. This chain uses TRBV28 with TRBJ2-7; weak D call: TRBD1 (6 bases). The V end was cut by 6 bases, the J end by 3 bases, with 9 bases between. The CDR3 contains 12 residues. CDR1 MDHEN and CDR2 SYDVKM come from the germline V gene. The CDR3 sequence is CASSRRGYEQYF. The CDR3 coding sequence is TGTGCCAGCAGCCGCAGGGGCTACGAGCAGTACTTC. The complete variable domain, with remaining parts taken from reference TRBV28 and TRBJ2-7, reads DVKVTQSSRYLVKRTGEKVFLECVQDMDHENMFWYRQDPGLGLRLIYFSYDVKMKEKGDIPEGYSVSREKKERFSLILESASTNQTSMYLCASSRRGYEQYFGPGTRLTVT.

The J gene is TRBJ2-1, the V gene TRBV10-3; 9 nucleotides align to TRBD2. The CDR3 consists of 15 residues. Germline assignment: CDR1 ENHRY and CDR2 SYGVKD. Trimming removed 8 bases from V and 5 bases from J; junction bases left unmatched: 10. CDR3 nucleotides: TGTGCCATCCAAAATCCTAGCGGGATAGACAATGAGCAGTTCTTC. Translated, it gives CAIQNPSGIDNEQFF.

This clonotype was detected only a few times. The chain is built from TRBV6-5 and TRBJ2-5, with TRBD2 matching over 9 bases. Germline CDR1 is MNHEY and CDR2 is SVGAGI. The ends lost 6 bases at V and 4 bases at J; junction bases unmatched: 12. The CDR3 loop spans 16 amino acids. The CDR3 here is CASSYTGTSKTETQYF. The DNA for the CDR3 is TGTGCCAGCAGCTACACCGGGACTAGCAAAACAGAGACCCAGTACTTC.

This chain uses TRBV7-8 with TRBJ1-1; D possibly corresponds to TRBD1 (6 bases). V was pared by 5 bases and J by 6 bases, with 19 bases between. Germline CDR1 is SGHVS and CDR2 is FQNEAQ. The CDR3 is 15 amino acids. The chain's CDR3 is CASSRSGVGYSEAFF. The CDR3 DNA reads TGTGCCAGCAGCCGGTCAGGGGTCGGCTACTCTGAAGCTTTCTTT.

This clonotype was recorded many times. V and J are TRBV7-9 and TRBJ2-1; D call uncertain. The CDR3 runs to 13 residues. The V end lost 6 bases, the J end lost 4 bases, and 10 bases lay between the germline ends. Germline V gives CDR1 SEHNR, CDR2 FQNEAQ (reference sequence). CDR3 DNA: TGTGCCAGCAGTCTCCCATCTTACAATGAGCAGTTCTTC. This sequence encodes CASSLPSYNEQFF.

The genes are TRBV20-1 and TRBJ2-1; 14 nucleotides align to TRBD2. This CDR3 comprises 14 residues. Germline lookup yields CDR1 DFQATT and CDR2 SNEGSKA (reference sequence). The J segment lost 6 bases and the V segment lost 6 bases, leaving 4 bases of the junction unmatched. The CDR3 reads CSAPGLAGGNEQFF. The CDR3 DNA is TGCAGTGCCCCCGGACTAGCGGGAGGCAATGAGCAGTTCTTC.

The chain carries TRBV4-3 and TRBJ2-7, with a possible D match to TRBD2 (6 bases). The germline V gene has CDR1 LGHNA and CDR2 YSLEER. With 4 bases removed from V and 2 bases from J, the gap between germline ends came to 12 bases. This CDR3 is 14 amino acids long. The CDR3 protein is CASSPYGGPYEQYF. CDR3 sequence (DNA): TGCGCCAGCAGCCCCTATGGAGGGCCCTACGAGCAGTACTTC.

The chain joins TRBV7-9 to TRBJ2-1; 10 bases match TRBD2. The germline gives CDR1 SEHNR, CDR2 FQNEAQ (reference sequence). CDR3 size: 15 residues. The ends lost 5 bases at V and 8 bases at J; junction bases unmatched: 9. CDR3 DNA sequence: TGTGCCAGCAGCGACGGGGGACTAGCGATCGATGAGCAGTTCTTC. Its protein product is CASSDGGLAIDEQFF.